These T cell receptor beta chains were read from a single sample in a study of control samples from healthy donors and cancer patients. Only in-frame clones appear in the TCRdb table, and some are missing; sequencing was by immunoSEQ multiplex PCR. Of under 85,000 clones detected, 94% appear once; the ten largest clones hold around 6.4%. Sequenced: blood. All receptors come from a woman aged 40 to 50 in good health. Each CDR3 is given with its conserved first and last residue. Each record gives: D gene, J gene, clone size, V gene, CDR3 DNA, CDR3 protein. D genes are given only for firm matches. Only part of the rows carry a size: once, few, many, or a class if the clone is expanded.

TRBD1 TRBJ2-7 . TRBV5-4 TGTGCCAGCAGCTTGGTGGGGACAGAATACGAGCAGTACTTC CASSLVGTEYEQYF
. TRBJ2-7 . TRBV12-3/TRBV12-4 TGTGCCAGCACCGAACGCGGTCCGCAGTACTTC CASTERGPQYF
TRBD1 TRBJ1-5 . TRBV28 TGTGCCAGCAGTTCCACGGGGACAGTCAATCAGCCCCAGCATTTT CASSSTGTVNQPQHF
. TRBJ2-1 . TRBV11-1 TGTGCCAGCAGCTTAGCAAGAGGGACTGAATACAATGAGCAGTTCTTC CASSLARGTEYNEQFF
TRBD1 TRBJ2-7 . TRBV4-1 TGCGCCAGCAGCCAAGGACAGGGGGGAACCTACGAGCAGTACTTC CASSQGQGGTYEQYF
. TRBJ1-4 . TRBV12-3/TRBV12-4 TGTGCCTCAAAGCGGGGGTCTAATGAAAAACTGTTTTTT CASKRGSNEKLFF
. TRBJ2-3 . TRBV6-6 TGTGCCAGCAGTCGAAGAGGCCCGAGCGGTGTTGCAACAGATACGCAGTATTTT CASSRRGPSGVATDTQYF
. TRBJ1-2 . TRBV6-6 TGTGCCAGCAGTTACTCCGGGGAGAACTATGGCTACACCTTC CASSYSGENYGYTF
. TRBJ1-2 . TRBV29-1 TGCAGCGTTGAAGATCTTCGCGCGGGCTATGGCTACACCTTC CSVEDLRAGYGYTF
. TRBJ2-2 . TRBV5-1 TGCGCCAGCAGCTCCTCGGGACTCAAGGGGGACACCGGGGAGCTGTTTTTT CASSSSGLKGDTGELFF
TRBD1 TRBJ1-5 . TRBV6-5 TGTGCCAGCAGTACCGGGACAGGGGGATTTCAGCCCCAGCATTTT CASSTGTGGFQPQHF
TRBD1 TRBJ1-2 . TRBV12-3/TRBV12-4 TGTGCCAGCAACCGGGACAGTACCTATGGCTACACCTTC CASNRDSTYGYTF
. TRBJ1-1 . TRBV24-1 TGTGCCACCAGTGATACCGGGACAGAAGCTTTCTTT CATSDTGTEAFF
TRBD1 TRBJ2-2 . TRBV19 TGTGCCAGTAGTAGAGGGACAGGGTCCTCCGGGGAGCTGTTTTTT CASSRGTGSSGELFF
TRBD2 TRBJ2-2 . TRBV10-1 TGCGCCAGCAGCGGGAGCGGGGCCTCCCAAGAGGAGCTGTTTTTT CASSGSGASQEELFF
. TRBJ2-6 . TRBV30 TGTGCCTGGAGTTTTCGTACTGGGGCCAACGTCCTGACTTTC CAWSFRTGANVLTF
. TRBJ1-1 once TRBV7-9 TGTGCCAGCAGCTCACAGGGATTAGGGAACACTGAAGCTTTCTTT CASSSQGLGNTEAFF
. TRBJ1-1 . TRBV3-1/TRBV3-2 TGTGCCAGCAGCCCCGGACAGACGAACACTGAAGCTTTCTTT CASSPGQTNTEAFF
. TRBJ2-3 . TRBV6-2/TRBV6-3 TGTGCCAGCAGTTACTCGAGGCCCACTTCCACAGATACGCAGTATTTT CASSYSRPTSTDTQYF
. TRBJ1-1 . TRBV9 TGTGCCAGCAGCGTAGATTCGGGGAGCACTGAAGCTTTCTTT CASSVDSGSTEAFF
TRBD1 TRBJ1-5 few TRBV6-5 TGTGCCAGCAGTAATCCGGGACAGGGGAAGCCCCAGCATTTT CASSNPGQGKPQHF
TRBD1 TRBJ2-6 few TRBV18 TGTGCCAGCTCACCGCCGACAGGGGTTTCTGGGGCCAACGTCCTGACTTTC CASSPPTGVSGANVLTF
TRBD1 TRBJ2-7 . TRBV6-5 TGTGCCAGCAGTTACTCGGTGACAGGGTCCTACGAGCAGTACTTC CASSYSVTGSYEQYF
. TRBJ2-3 . TRBV5-4 TGTGCCAGCAGCTTGGTCCAGGCAGATACGCAGTATTTT CASSLVQADTQYF
. TRBJ1-2 . TRBV27 TGTGCCAGCAAAAGGACGGACCTAATTCATGGCTACACCTTC CASKRTDLIHGYTF
TRBD2 TRBJ2-1 once TRBV4-2 TGTGCCAGCAGCCAAGACCTCCAGCGGGACTACAATGAGCAGTTCTTC CASSQDLQRDYNEQFF
TRBD2 TRBJ2-7 . TRBV5-1 TGCGCCAGCAGCCTGGTGGCTAGCGGGCCCTACGAGCAGTACTTC CASSLVASGPYEQYF
TRBD1 TRBJ1-1 . TRBV4-3 TGCGCCAGCAGCCTTGACAGGGGGGTCGGCACTGAAGCTTTCTTT CASSLDRGVGTEAFF
. TRBJ2-2 . TRBV6-5 TGTGCCAGCAGCCGTACAGCGTTGGGCACCGGGGAGCTGTTTTTT CASSRTALGTGELFF
. TRBJ1-1 . TRBV4-3 TGCGCCAGCAGCCAACTGGGACATCCTATGAACACTGAAGCTTTCTTT CASSQLGHPMNTEAFF
. TRBJ1-3 once TRBV6-1 TGTGCCAGCAGTGAAGGGGGGTCTAAGTTCACCATATATTTT CASSEGGSKFTIYF
. TRBJ1-1 . TRBV5-1 TGCGCCAGCAGCTTGGGGCAGGGATTCACTGAAGCTTTCTTT CASSLGQGFTEAFF
TRBD1 TRBJ2-7 once TRBV5-1 TGCGCCAGCAGCCTCTGGGACAGGGGGCAACACGAGCAGTACTTC CASSLWDRGQHEQYF
TRBD2 TRBJ2-3 . TRBV27 TGTGCCAGCCGGGGACTAGCGGGGGCTGGAGATACGCAGTATTTT CASRGLAGAGDTQYF
. TRBJ2-1 . TRBV3-1/TRBV3-2 TGTGCCAGCAGCCCGCAGGGCTATGAGCAGTTCTTC CASSPQGYEQFF
TRBD1 TRBJ1-4 . TRBV24-1 TGTGCCACCAGAGTGATTCCAGGGGGACAGGGTATTACAACTAATGAAAAACTGTTTTTT CATRVIPGGQGITTNEKLFF
. TRBJ2-7 once TRBV29-1 TGCAGCGTTGAATTGTCTTCCTACGAGCAGTACTTC CSVELSSYEQYF
TRBD2 TRBJ2-3 . TRBV2 TGTGCCAGCAGCGTGACTAGCTACACAGATACGCAGTATTTT CASSVTSYTDTQYF
TRBD2 TRBJ2-1 . TRBV6-4 TGTGCCAGCAGTGACGGGACTAGCGGGCACAATGAGCAGTTCTTC CASSDGTSGHNEQFF
. TRBJ2-7 . TRBV12-5 TGTGCTAGTGGTTTGGGAGGACGGTCCTACGAGCAGTACTTC CASGLGGRSYEQYF